The 8 T cell receptor beta chains below come from one sample, sequenced in a study of T-cell reconstitution after alpha-beta-depleted transplantation in children. Construction of the TCRbeta library involved unique molecular identifiers. Each CDR3 protein gets one entry after TCRdb re-called the PCR reads with MiXCR. The repertoire consists of 250,000 to 400,000 distinct CDR3 sequences, with more than 20% occurring once and the leading ten covering over 9.5%. The specimen was PBMCs, mostly from graft donor cells, collected 180 days after TCRalphabeta/CD19-depleted stem cell transplant. These receptor sequences come from a male patient aged 10 to 17 who had a stem cell transplant for acute lymphoblastic leukemia, so the T cells may come from the graft donor.

V and J are TRBV6-5 and TRBJ2-6; unclear D gene. Trimming removed 2 bases at V and 0 bases at J, with 14 bases between. The CDR3 is made up of 18 amino acids. Germline V gives CDR1 MNHEY, CDR2 SVGAGI. CDR3 amino acids: CASSYTAPLGSGANVLTF. DNA for the CDR3: TGTGCCAGCAGTTACACCGCGCCTCTGGGCTCTGGGGCCAACGTCCTGACTTTC.

This clonotype was found a few times. This chain connects TRBV6-1 to TRBJ2-7, with 9 bases fitting TRBD1. The germline gives CDR1 MNHNS, CDR2 SASEGT. The V and J ends lost 8 bases and 3 bases, in that order; junction bases with no gene match: 14. The CDR3 is 16 amino acids. CDR3 in amino acids: CASLRGGTGKGYEQYF. The CDR3 nucleotides read TGTGCCAGCCTCCGAGGCGGGACAGGGAAAGGCTACGAGCAGTACTTC.

This clonotype was seen more than once but under ten times. The chain couples TRBV4-1 to TRBJ2-7, with 10 bases identical to TRBD1. V lost 4 bases, J lost 2 bases, and 5 bases stayed unmatched. The CDR3 runs to 15 residues. Germline V gene lookup returns CDR1 MGHRA and CDR2 YSYEKL. This CDR3 reads CASSPGTGDPYEQYF. Here the CDR3 DNA reads TGCGCCAGCAGCCCCGGGACAGGGGATCCCTACGAGCAGTACTTC.

CDR3 sequence: CASSQDREFNEQYF. The CDR3 DNA is TGCGCCAGCAGCCAAGACAGGGAATTTAACGAGCAGTACTTC. V is TRBV5-1 and J is TRBJ2-7; TRBD1 matches at 7 bases. This CDR3 is built from 14 residues. Germline CDR1 and CDR2: SGHRS and YFSETQ. Germline trimming cut 4 bases from V and 5 bases from J; bases unmatched to any gene: 9.

Only a few counts were recorded for this clonotype. The J gene is TRBJ2-2, the V gene TRBV5-1; D unresolved. Germline V gene sequence: CDR1 SGHRS, CDR2 YFSETQ. CDR3 length: 15 amino acids. The V end was cut by 4 bases, the J end by 2 bases, with 12 bases between. CDR3: CASSRLEPNTGELFF. CDR3 in DNA: TGCGCCAGCAGCAGGCTAGAGCCAAACACCGGGGAGCTGTTTTTT. Looking up the rest from reference TRBV5-1 and TRBJ2-2 gives the full variable domain: KAGVTQTPRYLIKTRGQQVTLSCSPISGHRSVSWYQQTPGQGLQFLFEYFSETQRNKGNFPGRFSGRQFSNSRSEMNVSTLELGDSALYLCASSRLEPNTGELFFGEGSRLTVL.

This clonotype was counted only a few times. The chain combines TRBV5-4 with TRBJ2-4; possible D gene TRBD1, 6 bases. Trimming left V 0 bases short and J 4 bases short, with 8 bases between. Germline values: CDR1 SGHNT, CDR2 YYREEE (reference sequence). CDR3 length: 14 amino acids. In DNA form, the CDR3 reads TGTGCCAGCAGCTTGGCAGGGGATAAAAACATTCAGTACTTC. Translation: CASSLAGDKNIQYF.

The chain has TRBV3-1 and TRBJ2-7; TRBD2 might be the D (5 bases). Looked up from germline, CDR1 is LGHDT and CDR2 is YNNKEL (reference sequence). The ends were cut back, 0 bases at V and 3 bases at J, with 12 bases in the middle. This CDR3 has 15 residues. CDR3 DNA sequence: TGTGCCAGCAGCCAAGATCGAGCTAGCCTCTACGAGCAGTACTTC. It encodes CASSQDRASLYEQYF.

This clonotype showed up just a few times. The chain recombines TRBV20-1 with TRBJ2-7; D is perhaps TRBD2 (6 bases). The CDR3 totals 14 residues. CDR1 DFQATT and CDR2 SNEGSKA come from the germline V gene (reference sequence). V lost 3 bases and J lost 5, with 17 bases in between. CDR3 residues: CSARGLLPWDEQYF. As DNA, the CDR3 is TGCAGTGCTAGGGGACTCCTCCCGTGGGACGAGCAGTACTTC.